This T cell receptor (beta chain) derives from a study of blood T cell repertoires in COVID-19. Whole-study context: Acute-phase and convalescent COVID-19 samples originated in the United States, Italy and Spain.

Per the study methods: From reference gene primer amplification, estimates of nucleated cell counts were derived. Assay: immunoSEQ multiplex PCR; the TCRdb copy retains only in-frame clones and omits some. V, J and clone size derive from that table, while D and trimming were established from the DNA sequence. The sample has approximately 400,000 clones, 88% seen once. Enrolled during active infection, Seattle patients were then followed longitudinally. The germline V gene encodes CDR1 MGHRA and CDR2 YSYEKL. The length of the CDR3 is 16 residues. Trimming cost V 4 bases and J 4 bases; bases outside gene matches: 12. This clone was recorded once.

The clonotype originates from a woman between 45 and 60 years old with COVID-19, enrolled during active disease. The V and J genes are TRBV4-1 and TRBJ2-7, with TRBD1 matching 8 bases. Sequenced sample: peripheral blood. As DNA, the CDR3 is TGCGCCAGCAGCCCCCTACCGGGACAGGACCCGTACGAGCAGTACTTC. This encodes CASSPLPGQDPYEQYF.